This entry lists 2 T cell receptor beta chains sequenced from one sample in a study of CD8+ T cells in alopecia areata. Extracted from the samples, RNA was reverse transcribed into cDNA to serve as the sequencing template. The assay was immunoSEQ multiplex PCR, and TCRdb's table has in-frame clones only and misses some. The table includes some 150,000 clones, roughly 50% detected once. The material was CD4+ T cells sorted from blood, obtained at week 0. Receptor source: a human donor with alopecia areata.

The chain uses TRBV20-1 and TRBJ2-1; D unresolved. Trimming took 7 bases from V and 0 from J, leaving 4 bases between them. The CDR3 runs 11 residues. In germline, CDR1 is DFQATT, CDR2 SNEGSKA (reference sequence). The CDR3 loop reads CSGSSYNEQFF. The CDR3 DNA reads TGCAGTGGAAGCTCCTACAATGAGCAGTTCTTC.

This clone came up a few times. The chain combines TRBV5-6 with TRBJ1-5; 9 bases map to TRBD1. Germline V gene lookup returns CDR1 SGHDT and CDR2 YYEEEE. The CDR3 consists of 16 residues. The junction had 6 bases not matched to a gene; V was cut back by 4 bases and J by 1 base. This CDR3 reads CASSPNRGQSNQPQHF. DNA of the CDR3: TGTGCCAGCAGCCCGAACAGGGGGCAAAGCAATCAGCCCCAGCATTTT.